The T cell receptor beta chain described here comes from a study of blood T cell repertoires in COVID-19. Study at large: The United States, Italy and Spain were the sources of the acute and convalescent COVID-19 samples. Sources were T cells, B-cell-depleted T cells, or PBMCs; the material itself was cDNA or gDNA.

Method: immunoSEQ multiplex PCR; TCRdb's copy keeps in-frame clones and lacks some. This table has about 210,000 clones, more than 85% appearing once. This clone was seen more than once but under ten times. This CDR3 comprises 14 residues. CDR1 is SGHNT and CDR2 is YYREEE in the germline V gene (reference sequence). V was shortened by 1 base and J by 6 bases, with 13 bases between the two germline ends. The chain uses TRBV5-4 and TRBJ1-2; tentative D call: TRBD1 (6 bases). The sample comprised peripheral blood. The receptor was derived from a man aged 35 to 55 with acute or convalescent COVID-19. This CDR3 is CASSLSRGGNGYTF. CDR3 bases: TGTGCCAGCAGCTTGAGCAGGGGCGGCAATGGCTACACCTTC. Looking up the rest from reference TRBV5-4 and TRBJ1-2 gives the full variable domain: ETGVTQSPTHLIKTRGQQVTLRCSSQSGHNTVSWYQQALGQGPQFIFQYYREEENGRGNFPPRFSGLQFPNYSSELNVNALELDDSALYLCASSLSRGGNGYTFGSGTRLTVV.